Each of the 5 T cell receptor beta chains below was sequenced from the same sample in a study of spatial heterogeneity in lung cancer. Noted time point: sample taken at primary tumor resection. The study sequenced unsorted whole RNA from tumor, nontumor lung or frozen PBMC. TCRdb re-called the 5' RACE reads with MiXCR, one entry per CDR3 protein. The sample contains roughly 80,000 distinct CDR3 sequences, over 9.5% of which appear only once. Specimen: PBMCs, collected at surgery. Every receptor here comes from a male donor with early-stage non-small cell lung cancer.

The chain combines TRBV9 with TRBJ2-1, with D unclear. The CDR3 spans 14 residues. The germline CDR1 and CDR2 sequences are SGDLS and YYNGEE. The germline V and J ends were trimmed by 4 bases and 0 bases, with 8 bases remaining between them. The CDR3 is CASSPWSSYNEQFF. CDR3 coding DNA: TGTGCCAGCAGCCCGTGGAGCTCCTACAATGAGCAGTTCTTC.

In this sample, this clonotype turned up a few times. The chain links TRBV9 to TRBJ1-2; 7 bases are a match to TRBD1. The V and J ends lost 3 bases and 8 bases, in that order; junction bases with no gene match: 10. CDR3 length: 14 amino acids. Germline values: CDR1 SGDLS, CDR2 YYNGEE. The CDR3: CASSDGTAGDGYTF. The CDR3 nucleotides read TGTGCCAGCAGCGACGGGACAGCGGGGGACGGCTACACCTTC.

This clonotype was observed a handful of times. The V and J genes are TRBV30 and TRBJ1-2; unclear D gene. CDR1 is GTSNPN, CDR2 SVGIG, per germline (reference sequence). Trimming removed 3 bases at V and 7 bases at J, with 6 bases between. The CDR3 consists of 10 residues. The CDR3 DNA sequence: TGTGCCTGGAGAGTGATTGGCTACACCTTC. Protein sequence: CAWRVIGYTF.

This clonotype appeared a few times. J is TRBJ1-4 and V is TRBV7-3; TRBD1 aligns across 10 bases. V was clipped by 4 bases and J by 8 bases; unmatched bases: 4. Germline values: CDR1 SGHTA, CDR2 FQGTGA. The CDR3 loop spans 14 amino acids. Written as DNA, the CDR3 is TGTGCCAGCAGCTCGGGACAGGGGAAGGAAAAACTGTTTTTT. Translating it yields CASSSGQGKEKLFF.

The gene calls are TRBV12-3 or TRBV12-4 and TRBJ1-5, with TRBD1 matching over 9 bases. The CDR3 has 17 residues. The V gene end was trimmed by 5 bases and the J gene end by 5 bases; junction bases not matched to a gene: 13. The CDR3 protein is CASSPHFGQGFDQPQHF. In DNA form, the CDR3 reads TGTGCCAGCAGTCCTCACTTCGGACAGGGGTTCGATCAGCCCCAGCATTTT.